This T cell receptor beta chain was sequenced in a study of identical twins. Overall study results and limits: The models gave estimates that fell short of the out-of-frame TCR alpha sharing seen in monozygotic twins. Twins showed weaker excess sharing in their beta out-of-frame sequences.

About this clonotype: What it recognizes is unknown.

Carrying unique molecular identifiers, the cDNA also gained a universal primer site through template switching. One entry per CDR3 protein results from TCRdb running MiXCR on the 5' RACE reads. The sample yields some 240,000 distinct CDR3 sequences, roughly a tenth seen once. The TCR originated in a man aged 45-60 years in good health. Sample: memory T cells sorted from blood.

The CDR3 DNA reads TGTGCCAGCAGCTTAGCGGACAGGGGATTTTTGAGCACTGAAGCTTTCTTT. This gives the protein CASSLADRGFLSTEAFF. The rearrangement uses TRBV7-9 and TRBJ1-1, with TRBD1 matching over 9 bases. The germline CDR1 and CDR2 sequences are SEHNR and FQNEAQ (reference sequence). The ends lost 0 bases at V and 4 bases at J; junction bases unmatched: 9. The CDR3 is 17 residues long.